The count of the clone carrying this T cell receptor (beta chain) is one. This entry is derived from a study of blood T cell repertoires in COVID-19. About the study: The samples span acute and convalescent COVID-19 from the United States, Italy and Spain. PBMCs, B-cell-depleted T cells, or T cells provided the cDNA or gDNA that made up the material.

J lost 9 bases, V lost 3 bases, and 8 bases had no gene match. Germline V gene sequence: CDR1 MNHEY, CDR2 SMNVEV (reference sequence). The CDR3 length is 15 residues. Per the study methods: It was from reference gene primer amplification that nucleated cell counts were estimated. Measured with immunoSEQ multiplex PCR; TCRdb has only the in-frame clones, and not every one. That table supplies the V and J calls and clone size; D and trimming were determined from the DNA. This table has over 250,000 clones, about 88% appearing once. The TCR was taken from a man in his fifties or sixties who had recovered from COVID-19. The sequencing input was peripheral blood. The chain recombines TRBV27 with TRBJ1-6; 7 bases are shared with TRBD1. CDR3 sequence: CASSFIQGSGSPLHF. The CDR3 nucleotides read TGTGCCAGCAGTTTCATACAGGGGAGCGGTTCACCCCTCCACTTT.